This T cell receptor (beta chain) was retrieved from a study of T-cell reconstitution after alpha-beta-depleted transplantation in children. Germline V CDR1 and CDR2: ENHRY, SYGVKD. V was clipped by 6 bases and J by 4 bases, with 6 bases between them. The CDR3 is 11 residues long. Unique molecular identifiers were incorporated during preparation of the TCRbeta library. Using its own MiXCR run on the PCR reads, TCRdb lists one record per CDR3 protein. The sample contains around 200,000 distinct CDR3 sequences, 8% to 10% of which appear only once. The genes are TRBV10-3 and TRBJ1-2; D call uncertain. Sequencing used PBMCs from the stem cell graft donor, obtained from the stem cell graft. The sequence was obtained from a human donor who donated a stem cell graft to a child with acute lymphoblastic leukemia. CDR3 sequence (DNA): TGTGCCATCAGAGACATCTATGGCTACACCTTC. Translation gives CAIRDIYGYTF.